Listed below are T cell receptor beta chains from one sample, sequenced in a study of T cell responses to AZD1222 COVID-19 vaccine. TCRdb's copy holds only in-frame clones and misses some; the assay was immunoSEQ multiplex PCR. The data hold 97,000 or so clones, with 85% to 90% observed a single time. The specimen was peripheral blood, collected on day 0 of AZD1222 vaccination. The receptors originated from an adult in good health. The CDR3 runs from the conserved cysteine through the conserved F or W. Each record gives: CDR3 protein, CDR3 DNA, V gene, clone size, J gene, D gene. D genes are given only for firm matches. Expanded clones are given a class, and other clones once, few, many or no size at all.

CATSAGAYNEQFF | TGTGCCACCAGTGCGGGGGCCTACAATGAGCAGTTCTTC | TRBV24-1 | . | TRBJ2-1 | .
CASGLPRTGVDTGELFF | TGTGCTAGTGGTTTGCCCCGGACAGGGGTGGACACCGGGGAGCTGTTTTTT | TRBV12-5 | . | TRBJ2-2 | TRBD1
CASSKGEARSGNTIYF | TGTGCCAGCAGCAAGGGGGAGGCCCGCTCTGGAAACACCATATATTTT | TRBV21-1 | . | TRBJ1-3 | .
CASTQSGYEQYF | TGTGCCAGCACACAGAGCGGATACGAGCAGTACTTC | TRBV2 | . | TRBJ2-7 | .
CASSLRGKWDNEQFF | TGCGCCAGCAGCCTCCGGGGAAAGTGGGACAATGAGCAGTTCTTC | TRBV5-1 | . | TRBJ2-1 | .
CASSPYSDTGELFF | TGTGCCAGCAGCCCGTATTCGGACACCGGGGAGCTGTTTTTT | TRBV7-9 | . | TRBJ2-2 | .
CSASDPQASLTEAFF | TGCAGTGCTAGTGATCCCCAGGCGTCCCTCACTGAAGCTTTCTTT | TRBV20-1 | . | TRBJ1-1 | .
CASRLTGFGYTF | TGTGCCAGCAGACTAACAGGGTTCGGCTACACCTTC | TRBV28 | once | TRBJ1-2 | .
CASSSGREWYF | TGTGCCAGCAGTTCCGGACGAGAGTGGTACTTC | TRBV27 | few | TRBJ2-7 | .
CASSDPGTESSYEQYF | TGTGCCAGCAGTGACCCCGGGACAGAGAGCTCCTACGAGCAGTACTTC | TRBV6-1 | . | TRBJ2-7 | TRBD1
CASSSLPGRSLFF | TGTGCCAGCAGCTCGTTACCAGGACGGAGTCTGTTTTTT | TRBV11-2 | few | TRBJ1-4 | .
CASSWHEGAVKNIQYF | TGTGCCAGCAGTTGGCATGAGGGGGCGGTCAAAAACATTCAGTACTTC | TRBV27 | . | TRBJ2-4 | TRBD1
CASSFGWVSLHF | TGTGCCAGCAGTTTTGGTTGGGTTTCCCTCCACTTT | TRBV28 | once | TRBJ1-6 | .
CASSPQRQGRGETQYF | TGTGCCAGCAGCCCGCAACGTCAGGGACGGGGAGAGACCCAGTACTTC | TRBV14 | . | TRBJ2-5 | .
CASGGGNTGELFF | TGCGCCAGCGGGGGCGGAAACACCGGGGAGCTGTTTTTT | TRBV5-1 | . | TRBJ2-2 | .
CASSAGQGLTGELFF | TGCGCCAGCAGCGCAGGACAGGGGCTCACCGGGGAGCTGTTTTTT | TRBV5-1 | . | TRBJ2-2 | TRBD1
CASSKIGLAGGKSGEQYF | TGTGCCAGCAGTAAAATTGGACTAGCGGGGGGAAAATCGGGCGAGCAGTACTTC | TRBV28 | . | TRBJ2-7 | TRBD2
CASSRDTGELFF | TGTGCCAGCAGCCGGGACACCGGGGAGCTGTTTTTT | TRBV7-9 | . | TRBJ2-2 | .
CASSTRGQGSGEQFF | TGTGCCAGCAGCACCCGAGGACAGGGGAGCGGTGAGCAGTTCTTC | TRBV9 | . | TRBJ2-1 | TRBD1
CASSPPGTPSYEQYF | TGTGCCAGCAGTCCCCCCGGGACGCCGTCCTACGAGCAGTACTTC | TRBV25-1 | . | TRBJ2-7 | .
CASSLDSGPRNEQFF | TGCGCCAGCAGCTTGGACTCCGGGCCCAGGAATGAGCAGTTCTTC | TRBV5-1 | . | TRBJ2-1 | .
CASSPGTGSSEQYF | TGTGCCAGCTCACCAGGGACAGGATCCTCCGAGCAGTACTTC | TRBV18 | . | TRBJ2-7 | TRBD1
CASSIVGGTQPQHF | TGTGCCAGTAGTATAGTTGGGGGGACTCAGCCCCAGCATTTT | TRBV19 | once | TRBJ1-5 | .